This T cell receptor (beta chain) was identified in a study of cytotoxic CD8 clonotypes in ibrutinib-treated CLL. The CDR3 consists of 14 residues. Trimming removed 4 bases from V and 5 bases from J, with 16 bases in between. CDR1 and CDR2 from the germline V gene are SGHNT and YYREEE (reference sequence). This clone was observed a handful of times. Its specificity is unknown. About 2 micrograms of genomic DNA from cryopreserved PBMCs went into TCR beta libraries. Points from the study as a whole: Public clonotypes, found uncommonly, either contracted or stayed stable on treatment.

The assay was immunoSEQ multiplex PCR, and TCRdb's table has in-frame clones only and misses some. The sample gives 35,000 to 55,000 clones, 69% of which show up once; around 13% is in the top ten. The receptor was derived from a human donor with chronic lymphocytic leukemia. The rearrangement joins TRBV5-4 to TRBJ2-7, with D possibly matching TRBD1 (5 bases). Here the sequenced sample was PBMCs, taken after 12 months of ibrutinib treatment. CDR3: CASSHPTATHEQYF. In DNA form, the CDR3 reads TGTGCCAGCAGCCACCCGACAGCAACTCACGAGCAGTACTTC. Supplemented by reference TRBV5-4 and TRBJ2-7, the full variable domain reads ETGVTQSPTHLIKTRGQQVTLRCSSQSGHNTVSWYQQALGQGPQFIFQYYREEENGRGNFPPRFSGLQFPNYSSELNVNALELDDSALYLCASSHPTATHEQYFGPGTRLTVT.